These 2 T cell receptor beta chains share one sample of origin, sequenced in a study of PD-1 blockade in classical Hodgkin lymphoma. Some clones are missing from TCRdb's copy, which holds only in-frame ones; the method was immunoSEQ multiplex PCR. The table has 20,000 to 30,000 clones, 84% seen once. Time point: cycle 4 day 1 (C4D1), after less than 7 weeks of nivolumab. Every single patient, without exception, relapsed after autologous stem cell transplantation, and brentuximab vedotin exposure varied. The input for sequencing was peripheral blood mononuclear cells (PBMCs), taken before the fourth cycle of nivolumab. The receptors originated from a human donor with classical Hodgkin lymphoma.

This chain links TRBV2 with TRBJ1-2; a possible D gene is TRBD1 (5 bases). V dropped 3 bases and J dropped 7 bases, with 18 bases sitting between them. This CDR3 has 15 residues. Per the germline V gene, CDR1 is SNHLY and CDR2 is FYNNEI. The CDR3 protein is CASSEWGTGSGGYTF. CDR3 sequence (DNA): TGTGCCAGCAGTGAGTGGGGGACCGGGAGCGGTGGCTACACCTTC.

The J gene is TRBJ2-7, the V gene TRBV2, with TRBD1 as a possible D gene (6 bases). Germline assignment: CDR1 SNHLY and CDR2 FYNNEI. V lost 5 bases to trimming and J lost 4 bases, with 9 bases between them. This CDR3 comprises 12 residues. CDR3 amino acids: CASSQGKYEQYF. Here the CDR3 DNA reads TGTGCCAGCAGTCAGGGGAAGTACGAGCAGTACTTC. The full variable domain, in which reference TRBV2 and TRBJ2-7 provide the parts outside the CDR3, is EPEVTQTPSHQVTQMGQEVILRCVPISNHLYFYWYRQILGQKVEFLVSFYNNEISEKSEIFDDQFSVERPDGSNFTLKIRSTKLEDSAMYFCASSQGKYEQYFGPGTRLTVT.